These T cell receptor beta chains were read from a single sample in a study of T cell clones after liver transplantation. Sequencing used immunoSEQ multiplex PCR; TCRdb keeps in-frame clones, though not all of them. The sample includes some 110,000 clones, 90% of them seen just once. The sequencing here drew on CD4+ T cells from blood, taken 12 months after liver transplant. Receptors originate from a human patient who received a liver transplant. The graft donor may have given rise to some T cells. CDR3s include the opening cysteine and the closing phenylalanine or tryptophan. D genes are given only for firm matches. Clone size is stated in some rows and not others, as once, few, many or a class when expanded.

>TRBJ2-5|NA|NA|TRBV7-2
TGTGCCAGCAGCGGTACTGGGGGCCTGTACCAAGAGACCCAGTACTTC
CASSGTGGLYQETQYF
>TRBJ2-2|NA|TRBD2|TRBV28
TGTGCCAGCAGTTTATGGGCTAGCGGGGCTAACACCGGGGAGCTGTTTTTT
CASSLWASGANTGELFF
>TRBJ2-5|NA|NA|TRBV7-3
TGTGCCAGCAGCCCGAGTAGTGTCGAGACCCAGTACTTC
CASSPSSVETQYF
>TRBJ1-3|NA|NA|TRBV7-9
TGTGCCAGCAGCCCGGGGCTCTCTGGAAACACCATATATTTT
CASSPGLSGNTIYF
>TRBJ2-3|NA|TRBD1|TRBV19
TGTGCCAGTAGTAGGGGACAGGCAGATACGCAGTATTTT
CASSRGQADTQYF
>TRBJ1-2|NA|NA|TRBV29-1
TGCAGCGTTGAAGATGCGGGGGTGAGGTATGGCTACACCTTC
CSVEDAGVRYGYTF
>TRBJ2-4|NA|NA|TRBV11-2
TGTGCCAGCAGCTTAGCAGGGGCCGGGGTAGCCAAAAACATTCAGTACTTC
CASSLAGAGVAKNIQYF
>TRBJ1-5|NA|NA|TRBV5-6
TGTGCCAGCAGCAAACTCGGGCCCAATAGCAATCAGCCCCAGCATTTT
CASSKLGPNSNQPQHF
>TRBJ1-5|NA|NA|TRBV5-5
TGTGCCAGCAGCCCCACATTTATATCCGTTAATAATAATCAGCCCCAGCATTTT
CASSPTFISVNNNQPQHF
>TRBJ1-2|NA|TRBD1|TRBV11-3
TGTGCCAGCAGCTTATCGAGGGTACGACAGGGTTATGGCTACACCTTC
CASSLSRVRQGYGYTF
>TRBJ1-1|NA|NA|TRBV7-9
TGTGCCGCCAATACGGGAGGGAACACTGAAGCTTTCTTT
CAANTGGNTEAFF
>TRBJ1-2|NA|TRBD1|TRBV10-3
TGTGCCTCCGGACAGGTTAACTATGGCTACACCTTC
CASGQVNYGYTF
>TRBJ1-1|NA|NA|TRBV7-9
TGTGCCAGCAGCAAAGCATGGGGCGGGGGAGTGACTGAAGCTTTCTTT
CASSKAWGGGVTEAFF
>TRBJ2-3|few|NA|TRBV19
TGTGCCAGTAATGGTGGTCCCACAGATACGCAGTATTTT
CASNGGPTDTQYF
>TRBJ2-5|NA|NA|TRBV11-3
TGTGCCAGCAGCTTAGGCAGCGGAACCCAAGAGACCCAGTACTTC
CASSLGSGTQETQYF
>TRBJ2-7|NA|NA|TRBV5-6
TGTGCCAGCAGCTTTGGCACCCGGACCTACGAGCAGTACTTC
CASSFGTRTYEQYF
>TRBJ2-3|few|NA|TRBV18
TGTGCCAGCTCACCACAGGACCCGAGAGAGGGAGATACGCAGTATTTT
CASSPQDPREGDTQYF
>TRBJ2-7|NA|NA|TRBV11-2
TGTGCCAGCAGCTTAGTTTCGGGCAGGGCCTACGAGCAGTACTTC
CASSLVSGRAYEQYF
>TRBJ2-2|NA|NA|TRBV18
TGTGCCAGCTCACCACTTCTGGGAACGAACACCGGGGAGCTGTTTTTT
CASSPLLGTNTGELFF
>TRBJ1-1|NA|TRBD1|TRBV6-1
TGTGCCAGCACGCGACAGGGAATGAACACTGAAGCTTTCTTT
CASTRQGMNTEAFF
>TRBJ1-2|NA|NA|TRBV5-4
TGTGCCAGCAGCCCGGACCAGGGCCCCTATGGCTACACCTTC
CASSPDQGPYGYTF
>TRBJ1-5|NA|TRBD1|TRBV2
TGTGCCAGCAGTGAAGCCATTCTCGACAGGGGGCCCAATCAGCCCCAGCATTTT
CASSEAILDRGPNQPQHF
>TRBJ2-1|NA|NA|TRBV5-6
TGTGCCAGCAGCTTTTTTGGCGGGTCCTCCCGTGAGCAGTTCTTC
CASSFFGGSSREQFF
>TRBJ2-7|NA|TRBD1|TRBV6-4
TGTGCCAGCAGAGTGGAGAGACAGGGGGCATACGAGCAGTACTTC
CASRVERQGAYEQYF
>TRBJ1-3|NA|NA|TRBV5-3
TGTGCCAGACGTCTGCCCTGGTTTGAGGGTAATAACTCTGGAAACACCATATATTTT
CARRLPWFEGNNSGNTIYF
>TRBJ2-5|NA|TRBD2|TRBV30
TGTGCCTGGAGTAGCGGGGGAGAGACCCAGTACTTC
CAWSSGGETQYF
>TRBJ2-1|NA|TRBD1|TRBV2
TGTGCCAGCAGTGACCGGACAGGGGGCGATGAGCAGTTCTTC
CASSDRTGGDEQFF
>TRBJ1-2|NA|NA|TRBV6-1
TGTGCCAGCAGTGAGGCAGGGACGGAGTATGGCTACACCTTC
CASSEAGTEYGYTF
>TRBJ1-4|NA|NA|TRBV19
TGTGCCAGTAGTATAGGCTCCGGACAGATAAATGAAAAACTGTTTTTT
CASSIGSGQINEKLFF
>TRBJ2-1|NA|NA|TRBV7-3
TGTGCCAGCAGCGACCTAGATGGGCTCTACAATGAGCAGTTCTTC
CASSDLDGLYNEQFF
>TRBJ2-1|NA|NA|TRBV30
TGTGCCTGGAGTGGGGTGGGACCCCCGTACAATGAGCAGTTCTTC
CAWSGVGPPYNEQFF
>TRBJ1-2|NA|NA|TRBV6-6
TGTGCCAGCAGTTCCCGGGACATAGTACATGGCTACACCTTC
CASSSRDIVHGYTF
>TRBJ2-7|NA|NA|TRBV27
TGTGCCAGCACCAGCGCCGGCGGACAGTACGAGCAGTACTTC
CASTSAGGQYEQYF
>TRBJ1-1|NA|NA|TRBV2
TGTGCCAGCAGTGGAAGACTGAACACTGAAGCTTTCTTT
CASSGRLNTEAFF
>TRBJ2-3|NA|TRBD1|TRBV19
TGTGCCAGTACCGACAGGGGGCTTGGCACAGATACGCAGTATTTT
CASTDRGLGTDTQYF
>TRBJ2-2|NA|TRBD2|TRBV7-2
TGTGCCAGCAGCCACAACCTAGCGGGAGGATTCGGGGAGCTGTTTTTT
CASSHNLAGGFGELFF
>TRBJ2-7|NA|NA|TRBV18
TGTGCCAGCTCACCAGGGGCGGAACCCGAGCAGTACTTC
CASSPGAEPEQYF
>TRBJ2-2|NA|TRBD1|TRBV7-9
TGTGCCAGCAGCTTGGGACAGGGGGTAGCGAACACCGGGGAGCTGTTTTTT
CASSLGQGVANTGELFF
>TRBJ2-1|once|TRBD2|TRBV7-3
TGTGCCAGCAGCGAGCTAGCGGGGGGCTACAATGAGCAGTTCTTC
CASSELAGGYNEQFF
>TRBJ1-1|NA|NA|TRBV19
TGTGCCAGTAGTATTATGAGCCGGGAGACTGAAGCTTTCTTT
CASSIMSRETEAFF
>TRBJ1-5|NA|NA|TRBV27
TGTGCCAGCAGTTTATGGGGAGTGGGTCAGCCCCAGCATTTT
CASSLWGVGQPQHF
>TRBJ1-2|NA|TRBD1|TRBV7-9
TGTGCCAGCAGCTTAGCCCGTGGGACAGGGGACTATGGCTACACCTTC
CASSLARGTGDYGYTF
>TRBJ2-2|once|NA|TRBV30
TGTGCCTGGAGTACAGCGGTCAGACGTCCCGGGGAGCTGTTTTTT
CAWSTAVRRPGELFF
>TRBJ1-1|many|NA|TRBV30
TGTGCCTGGAGTGGACAGATCAACACTGAAGCTTTCTTT
CAWSGQINTEAFF
>TRBJ2-2|NA|NA|TRBV11-2
TGTGCCAGCAGCCCTAGCGGGCGGACAGGGTGGGGAAACACCGGGGAGCTGTTTTTT
CASSPSGRTGWGNTGELFF
>TRBJ2-3|NA|TRBD2|TRBV29-1
TGCAGCTCCTTCCTAGCGGAATCATCAGATACGCAGTATTTT
CSSFLAESSDTQYF
>TRBJ2-7|NA|NA|TRBV6-1
TGTGCCAGCAGTGAATGGGTGAAGATGGGGAGTTCTTCGTCCGAGCAGTACTTC
CASSEWVKMGSSSSEQYF
>TRBJ2-7|NA|NA|TRBV28
TGTGCCAGCAGTATAACAGGGCTCACGCTCTACGAGCAGTACTTC
CASSITGLTLYEQYF
>TRBJ2-2|once|TRBD1|TRBV7-2
TGTGCCAGCAGCTCAGCCTTACAGGGGCGAACCGGGGAGCTGTTTTTT
CASSSALQGRTGELFF
>TRBJ2-1|NA|TRBD2|TRBV11-3
TGTGCCAGCAGCCCTCGACCCGGACTAGAGGCCTACAATGAGCAGTTCTTC
CASSPRPGLEAYNEQFF
>TRBJ1-5|NA|NA|TRBV28
TGTGCCAGCAGTTTATCCTTCCAACCGGCCCAGCATTTT
CASSLSFQPAQHF
>TRBJ1-4|NA|NA|TRBV5-1
TGCGCCAGTTCGAGTTTCGGGGAAAATGAAAAACTGTTTTTT
CASSSFGENEKLFF
>TRBJ1-2|NA|TRBD1|TRBV19
TGTGCCAGTAGTATAGTCGGGACAGGGAAGTACTATGGCTACACCTTC
CASSIVGTGKYYGYTF
>TRBJ2-7|once|NA|TRBV11-3
TGTGCCAGCAGCTTAGAACGCTTCGGCGAGCAGTACTTC
CASSLERFGEQYF